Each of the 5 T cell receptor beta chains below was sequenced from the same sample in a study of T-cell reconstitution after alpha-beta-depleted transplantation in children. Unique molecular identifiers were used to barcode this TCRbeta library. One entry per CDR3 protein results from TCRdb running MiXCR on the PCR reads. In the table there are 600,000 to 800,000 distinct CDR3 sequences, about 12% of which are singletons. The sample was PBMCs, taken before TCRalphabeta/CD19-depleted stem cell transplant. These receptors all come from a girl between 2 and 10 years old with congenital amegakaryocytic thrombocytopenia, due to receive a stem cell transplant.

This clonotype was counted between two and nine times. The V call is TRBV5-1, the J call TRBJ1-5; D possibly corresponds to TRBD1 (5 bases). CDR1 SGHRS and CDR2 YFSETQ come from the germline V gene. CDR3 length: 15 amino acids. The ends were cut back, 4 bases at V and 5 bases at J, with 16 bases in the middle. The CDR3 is CASSPGAPGYQPQHF. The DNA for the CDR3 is TGCGCCAGCAGCCCCGGGGCCCCGGGGTATCAGCCCCAGCATTTT.

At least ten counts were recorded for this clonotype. This CDR3 is CASSQTSGGNEQYF. CDR3 nucleotide sequence: TGCGCCAGCAGCCAAACTAGCGGGGGGAACGAGCAGTACTTC. The chain employs TRBV5-1 and TRBJ2-7; 12 bases match TRBD2. This CDR3 region has 14 residues. CDR1 and CDR2 from the germline V gene are SGHRS and YFSETQ. The V and J ends lost 4 bases and 5 bases, in that order; junction bases with no gene match: 4.

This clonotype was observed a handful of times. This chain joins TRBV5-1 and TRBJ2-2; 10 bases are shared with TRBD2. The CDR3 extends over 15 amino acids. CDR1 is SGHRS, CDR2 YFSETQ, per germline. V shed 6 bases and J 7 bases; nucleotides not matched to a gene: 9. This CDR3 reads CASNPSGSVDGELFF. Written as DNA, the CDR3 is TGCGCCAGCAACCCTAGCGGGAGCGTGGACGGGGAGCTGTTTTTT.

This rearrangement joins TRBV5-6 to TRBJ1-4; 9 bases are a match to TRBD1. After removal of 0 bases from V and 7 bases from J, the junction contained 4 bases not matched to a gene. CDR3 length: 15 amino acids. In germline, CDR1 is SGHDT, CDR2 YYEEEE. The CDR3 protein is CASSLATGGREKLFF. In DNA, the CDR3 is TGTGCCAGCAGCTTGGCTACAGGGGGCCGTGAAAAACTGTTTTTT.

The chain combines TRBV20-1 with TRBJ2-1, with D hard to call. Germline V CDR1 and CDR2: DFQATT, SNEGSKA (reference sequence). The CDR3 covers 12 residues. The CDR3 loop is CSLSGDYNEQFF. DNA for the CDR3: TGCAGCCTCTCGGGTGACTACAATGAGCAGTTCTTC.